This entry lists 25 T cell receptor beta chains sequenced from one sample in a study of blood T cell repertoires in COVID-19. TCRdb keeps only in-frame clones here, not all; method: immunoSEQ multiplex PCR. In the table there are about 63,000 clones, about 75% of which are singletons. Sequencing was performed on peripheral blood. The receptors were gathered from an elderly woman with acute or convalescent COVID-19.

The chain links TRBV19 to TRBJ1-5; 8 nucleotides match TRBD1. CDR3 length equals 15 residues. The V gene's germline CDR1 is LNHDA and CDR2 SQIVND (reference sequence). J lost 5 bases, V lost 4 bases, and 7 bases had no gene match. CDR3: CASSKQGEGDQPQHF. For the CDR3, the DNA is TGTGCCAGTAGTAAACAGGGGGAAGGTGATCAGCCCCAGCATTTT.

The V and J genes are TRBV28 and TRBJ2-1; 8 nucleotides match TRBD2. The CDR3 runs to 15 residues. Germline assignment: CDR1 MDHEN and CDR2 SYDVKM. Losses at the gene ends were 5 bases for V and 2 bases for J; bases not matched to a gene: 5. CDR3 in amino acids: CASSPGGRTYNEQFF. CDR3 DNA sequence: TGTGCCAGCAGTCCCGGCGGGAGGACCTACAATGAGCAGTTCTTC. The full variable domain, completed using reference TRBV28 and TRBJ2-1, is DVKVTQSSRYLVKRTGEKVFLECVQDMDHENMFWYRQDPGLGLRLIYFSYDVKMKEKGDIPEGYSVSREKKERFSLILESASTNQTSMYLCASSPGGRTYNEQFFGPGTRLTVL.

The chain links TRBV19 to TRBJ2-1, with 16 nucleotides matching TRBD2. J was trimmed by 5 bases and V by 7 bases; bases with no gene match: 14. CDR3 length equals 19 residues. CDR1 is LNHDA and CDR2 is SQIVND in the germline V gene (reference sequence). CDR3 DNA sequence: TGTGCCAGTACCCAGAGGGGACTAGCGGGAGGGTCGGGCCACAATGAGCAGTTCTTC. Translated: CASTQRGLAGGSGHNEQFF.

V is TRBV29-1 and J is TRBJ2-3, with 10 nucleotides matching TRBD2. The CDR3 contains 16 residues. Per the germline V gene, CDR1 is SQVTM and CDR2 is ANQGSEA. The junction had 8 bases not matched to a gene; V was cut back by 1 base and J by 4 bases. CDR3 sequence reads: CSVEGASGSPPDTQYF. CDR3 in DNA: TGCAGCGTTGAAGGGGCTAGCGGGAGCCCCCCAGATACGCAGTATTTT.

This clone was seen a handful of times. This chain uses TRBV24-1 with TRBJ2-7, with a possible D match to TRBD2 (5 bases). V was shortened by 3 bases and J by 2 bases, with 10 bases between the two germline ends. Germline V gives CDR1 KGHDR, CDR2 SFDVKD. CDR3 length: 14 amino acids. In nucleotides, the CDR3 is TGTGCCACCAGTGATCCTAGCCGGCCCTACGAGCAGTACTTC. Translated, it gives CATSDPSRPYEQYF.

The CDR3 sequence: CASSPTTGGDSPLHF. CDR3 DNA: TGTGCCAGCAGTCCGACGACAGGTGGGGATTCACCCCTCCACTTT. V and J are TRBV28 and TRBJ1-6; tentative D call: TRBD1 (6 bases). The germline V and J ends were trimmed by 5 bases and 8 bases, with 16 bases remaining between them. From germline, CDR1 is MDHEN and CDR2 SYDVKM. The CDR3 loop spans 15 amino acids.

The chain combines TRBV6-5 with TRBJ1-5; unclear D gene. With 6 bases removed from V and 2 bases from J, the gap between germline ends came to 14 bases. The CDR3 extends over 15 amino acids. Germline values: CDR1 MNHEY, CDR2 SVGAGI. The CDR3 DNA reads TGTGCCAGCAGGAGCGGGCTAAGGGGCAATCAGCCCCAGCATTTT. Its protein product is CASRSGLRGNQPQHF.

This clone was observed a handful of times. This chain joins TRBV30 and TRBJ1-5, with D tentatively TRBD1 (5 bases). This CDR3 has 15 amino acids. V lost 4 bases and J lost 1, with 14 bases in between. Per the germline V gene, CDR1 is GTSNPN and CDR2 is SVGIG (reference sequence). CDR3 in amino acids: CAWTIRQGSNQPQHF. CDR3 nucleotides: TGTGCCTGGACGATTCGCCAGGGAAGCAATCAGCCCCAGCATTTT.

This chain connects TRBV7-9 to TRBJ2-3; TRBD2 agrees at 12 bases. The trim removed 1 base at V and 5 bases at J, leaving 1 base unmatched. Germline assignment: CDR1 SEHNR and CDR2 FQNEAQ (reference sequence). This CDR3 contains 15 residues. The CDR3 DNA sequence: TGTGCCAGCAGCTTAGTACTAGCGGGGGGAGATACGCAGTATTTT. Amino acids: CASSLVLAGGDTQYF.

The DNA for the CDR3 is TGTGCCAGCAGCCGGACAGACTTCCGTTACAATGAGCAGTTCTTC. Protein: CASSRTDFRYNEQFF. The genes are TRBV28 and TRBJ2-1, with D possibly TRBD1 on 6 matching bases. The CDR3 contains 15 residues. V was trimmed by 6 bases and J by 4 bases, leaving 16 bases between them. Germline values: CDR1 MDHEN, CDR2 SYDVKM.

The chain employs TRBV19 and TRBJ2-7; no clear D. Deletions cut 5 bases from V and 3 bases from J, with 8 bases between. Germline CDR1 and CDR2: LNHDA and SQIVND (reference sequence). The CDR3 is 12 amino acids. The CDR3 sequence: CASSPDFYEQYF. The CDR3 nucleotides read TGTGCCAGTAGTCCTGACTTCTACGAGCAGTACTTC.

The rearrangement uses TRBV21-1 and TRBJ1-1. TRBV21-1 is labeled a pseudogene. The CDR3 loop spans 14 amino acids. CDR3 bases: TGTGCCAGCAGCAAGGTAGTGATGAACACTGAAGCTTTCTTT. Protein product: CASSKVVMNTEAFF.

The rearrangement joins TRBV6-5 to TRBJ1-5; 11 nucleotides align to TRBD1. Germline CDR1 and CDR2: MNHEY and SVGAGI. Trimming took 6 bases from V and 6 from J; bases not matched to a gene: 4. This CDR3 has 14 amino acids. CDR3 sequence reads: CASRLGTGGQPQHF. The CDR3 nucleotides are TGTGCCAGCAGACTTGGGACAGGGGGTCAGCCCCAGCATTTT.

CDR3 loop: CASSVGGTNTGELFF. CDR3 nucleotide sequence: TGTGCCAGCAGCGTAGGCGGGACGAACACCGGGGAGCTGTTTTTT. The rearrangement uses TRBV9 and TRBJ2-2; tentative D call: TRBD2 (6 bases). CDR3 size: 15 residues. Germline V lookup: CDR1 SGDLS, CDR2 YYNGEE. V was shortened by 0 bases and J by 0 bases, with 6 bases between the two germline ends.

The CDR3 coding sequence is TGTGCCAGCAGTTCCGCCTGGGGACAGAGAGACTATGGCTACACCTTC. Its translation is CASSSAWGQRDYGYTF. This chain connects TRBV28 to TRBJ1-2, with 7 bases aligning to TRBD1. The germline CDR1 and CDR2 sequences are MDHEN and SYDVKM. Losses at the gene ends were 4 bases for V and 3 bases for J; bases not matched to a gene: 11. The CDR3 is made up of 16 amino acids.

This rearrangement joins TRBV7-9 to TRBJ2-7; D call uncertain. V was trimmed by 2 bases and J by 4 bases, leaving 3 bases between them. Germline loops: CDR1 SEHNR, CDR2 FQNEAQ (reference sequence). The CDR3 extends over 11 amino acids. For the CDR3, the DNA is TGTGCCAGCAGCTTACGGTACGAGCAGTACTTC. Its protein is CASSLRYEQYF.

V gene TRBV19 combines with J gene TRBJ1-3, with 7 nucleotides matching TRBD1. V lost 6 bases, J lost 0 bases, and 11 bases stayed unmatched. Germline values: CDR1 LNHDA, CDR2 SQIVND (reference sequence). CDR3 length equals 17 residues. The chain's CDR3 is CASSSDRDSISGNTIYF. In nucleotides, the CDR3 is TGTGCCAGTAGCAGCGACCGGGACAGTATCTCTGGAAACACCATATATTTT.

This clone was counted between two and nine times. V is TRBV6-5 and J is TRBJ1-3, with 7 bases matching TRBD1. J lost 0 bases, V lost 6 bases, and 5 bases had no gene match. The CDR3 covers 15 residues. CDR1 and CDR2 (germline): MNHEY, SVGAGI. The CDR3 loop reads CASRTGFASGNTIYF. CDR3 DNA: TGTGCCAGCAGGACAGGGTTCGCCTCTGGAAACACCATATATTTT.

The chain links TRBV2 to TRBJ2-3; possible D gene TRBD2, 5 bases. The CDR3 runs to 15 residues. V lost 2 bases, J lost 4 bases, and 13 bases lay in between. CDR1 and CDR2 (germline): SNHLY, FYNNEI. CDR3 DNA sequence: TGTGCCAGCAGTGAAACGTTCGGAGCGGCAGATACGCAGTATTTT. It specifies CASSETFGAADTQYF.

The V gene is TRBV2, the J gene TRBJ1-2, with TRBD1 matching 7 bases. Germline CDR1 is SNHLY and CDR2 is FYNNEI. The J segment lost 3 bases and the V segment lost 8 bases, leaving 18 bases of the junction unmatched. This CDR3 contains 17 residues. The CDR3 coding sequence is TGTGCCAGCCTCCCCAGAGGCTCACAGGGGAGACACTATGGCTACACCTTC. This codes for CASLPRGSQGRHYGYTF.

CDR3 coding DNA: TGCGCCAGCAGCTTGGGTCTAGCGGGAGGGTTCCGCTACAATGAGCAGTTCTTC. Translating it yields CASSLGLAGGFRYNEQFF. The rearrangement joins TRBV5-1 to TRBJ2-1; 12 positions agree with TRBD2. The CDR3 contains 18 residues. Trimming removed 0 bases from V and 3 bases from J; junction bases left unmatched: 7. Germline CDR1 SGHRS, CDR2 YFSETQ.

V usage is TRBV5-1 and J usage is TRBJ1-1, with 7 positions matching TRBD1. The CDR3 is made up of 15 amino acids. Germline V lookup: CDR1 SGHRS, CDR2 YFSETQ. V gave up 6 bases and J gave up 3 bases; unmatched junction bases: 11. The CDR3 DNA sequence: TGCGCCAGCACCCGTGGGTCAGGGGGAGACACTGAAGCTTTCTTT. As protein: CASTRGSGGDTEAFF.

The chain couples TRBV7-9 to TRBJ1-4; no definite D call. The germline CDR1 and CDR2 sequences are SEHNR and FQNEAQ (reference sequence). The length of the CDR3 is 12 residues. V gave up 4 bases and J gave up 8 bases, with 8 bases separating them. This chain's CDR3 is CASSYGGEKLFF. The CDR3 bases are TGTGCCAGCAGCTACGGAGGGGAAAAACTGTTTTTT.

This chain uses TRBV5-1 with TRBJ1-4; 9 bases line up with TRBD1. V trimming: 4 bases; J trimming: 5 bases; junction bases outside the gene matches: 6. Germline loops: CDR1 SGHRS, CDR2 YFSETQ. The CDR3 extends over 15 amino acids. CDR3 loop: CASSREGQGNEKLFF. CDR3 sequence (DNA): TGCGCCAGCAGCCGGGAAGGACAGGGGAATGAAAAACTGTTTTTT.

This clone was observed a few times. The chain links TRBV28 to TRBJ1-2; no definite D call. From germline, CDR1 is MDHEN and CDR2 SYDVKM. V was pared by 2 bases and J by 2 bases, with 12 bases between. The CDR3 contains 15 residues. The CDR3 nucleotides read TGTGCCAGCAGTTTACCAAACCTCCAGAACTATGGCTACACCTTC. Amino acids: CASSLPNLQNYGYTF.